This TCR beta chain was captured in a study of OX40 agonist ivuxolimab in advanced cancers. With 7 bases removed from V and 6 bases from J, the gap between germline ends came to 7 bases. The CDR3 sequence is 11 residues long. Germline CDR1 is SGHVS and CDR2 is FQNEAQ. The table came from immunoSEQ multiplex PCR; TCRdb's copy has only in-frame clones and leaves some out. The table lists 60,000 to 70,000 clones, over 70% of them singletons. The chain recombines TRBV7-8 with TRBJ2-1; TRBD2 is a possible D gene (5 bases). The sequencing used CD4+ or CD8+ T cells sorted from blood, collected in a trial of the OX40 agonist ivuxolimab. The source is an adult with an advanced solid tumor such as melanoma, head and neck, liver or kidney cancer. For the CDR3, the DNA is TGTGCCAGCAATCTAGCCAATGAGCAGTTCTTC. This encodes CASNLANEQFF. Together with reference TRBV7-8 and TRBJ2-1, the CDR3 gives the full variable domain: GAGVSQSPRYKVAKRGQDVALRCDPISGHVSLFWYQQALGQGPEFLTYFQNEAQLDKSGLPSDRFFAERPEGSVSTLKIQRTQQEDSAVYLCASNLANEQFFGPGTRLTVL.